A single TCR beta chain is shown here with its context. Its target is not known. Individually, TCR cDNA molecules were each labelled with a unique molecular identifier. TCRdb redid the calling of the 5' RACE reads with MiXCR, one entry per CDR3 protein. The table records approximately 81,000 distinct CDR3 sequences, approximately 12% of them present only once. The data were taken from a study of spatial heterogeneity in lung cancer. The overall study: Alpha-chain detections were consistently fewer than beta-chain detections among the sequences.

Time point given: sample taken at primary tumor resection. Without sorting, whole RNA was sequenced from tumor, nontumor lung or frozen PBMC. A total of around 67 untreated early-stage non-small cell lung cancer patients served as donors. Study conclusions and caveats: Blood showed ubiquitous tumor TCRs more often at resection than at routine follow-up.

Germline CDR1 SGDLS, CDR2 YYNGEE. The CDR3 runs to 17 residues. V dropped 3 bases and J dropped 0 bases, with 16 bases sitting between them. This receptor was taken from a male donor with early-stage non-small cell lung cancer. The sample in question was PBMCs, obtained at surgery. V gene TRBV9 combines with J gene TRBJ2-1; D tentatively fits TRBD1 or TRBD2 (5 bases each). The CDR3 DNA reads TGTGCCAGCAGCGGGCAGTGGGGGAGCCTCTCCTACAATGAGCAGTTCTTC. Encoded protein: CASSGQWGSLSYNEQFF. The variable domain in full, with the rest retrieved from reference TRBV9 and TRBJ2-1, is DSGVTQTPKHLITATGQRVTLRCSPRSGDLSVYWYQQSLDQGLQFLIQYYNGEERAKGNILERFSAQQFPDLHSELNLSSLELGDSALYFCASSGQWGSLSYNEQFFGPGTRLTVL.